This TCR beta chain was profiled in a study of blood T cells in healthy people across ages. This clonotype occurred a few times. Its matching antigen is unknown. Per sample, at least 5 micrograms of total RNA were extracted. Next came a second PCR, run for about 7 to 12 cycles, which used a sample-barcoded 5' primer along with a J-beta primer mix. TCRdb re-called the 5' RACE reads through MiXCR, storing one row per CDR3 protein. The data show around 1,000,000 distinct CDR3 sequences, roughly 24% seen once. V was clipped by 4 bases and J by 3 bases, with 13 bases between them. Germline values: CDR1 MGHDK, CDR2 SYGVNS. CDR3 length equals 15 residues. Overall study results and limits: It was the long-lived donors that had more naive CD4+ cells and higher diversity than aged donors. Percentage of naive T cells showed a strong correlation with TCR beta diversity.

This sample was shared with a second study, whose subject was T cells of mothers and their children. As that report states: Related mother-child pairs showed slightly higher but non-significant overlap than unrelated pairs.

The V and J genes are TRBV25-1 and TRBJ2-1, with D possibly being TRBD1 (7 bases). The sequence was collected from a girl aged 2 to 9 in good health. The sequenced sample was blood. The CDR3: CASSGQGGFYNEQFF. For the CDR3, the DNA is TGTGCCAGCAGTGGCCAGGGGGGATTCTACAATGAGCAGTTCTTC.